Listed below are T cell receptor beta chains from one sample, sequenced in a study of T-cell memory formation after mild COVID-19. TCRdb recomputed calls from the 5' RACE reads with MiXCR, one row per CDR3 protein. The sample carries about 350,000 distinct CDR3 sequences, approximately 15% recorded once. Sequencing was done on a sample of PBMCs or a T cell subset sorted from them (not recorded which). Every receptor here comes from a man aged 18 to 29 who had mild COVID-19 (a few samples of this study predate the infection). Cell type and time point are not known. Each CDR3 is given with its conserved first and last residue. A D gene is named only where the DNA matches it firmly. Clone size is shown for a subset of rows, as once, few, many or a class of expanded clone.

clone_size	d_call	v_call	j_call	cdr3_aa	cdr3_nt
many	.	TRBV7-9	TRBJ1-2	CASSLTYGYTF	TGTGCCAGCAGTCTGACCTATGGCTACACCTTC
few	TRBD2	TRBV20-1	TRBJ2-1	CSARAGTRAYNEQFF	TGCAGTGCTAGAGCCGGGACTAGAGCTTACAATGAGCAGTTCTTC
.	TRBD1	TRBV4-2	TRBJ2-3	CASSQGDRGTDTQYF	TGTGCCAGCAGCCAGGGGGACAGGGGCACAGATACGCAGTATTTT
few	.	TRBV3-1	TRBJ1-2	CASLDGTNYGYTF	TGTGCCAGCCTGGACGGGACTAACTATGGCTACACCTTC
few	.	TRBV9	TRBJ1-2	CASSPSPGANYGYTF	TGTGCCAGCAGCCCATCCCCAGGGGCCAACTATGGCTACACCTTC
.	TRBD2	TRBV4-3	TRBJ2-3	CASSQWSAQASGGTDTQYF	TGCGCCAGCAGCCAATGGTCCGCCCAGGCTAGCGGGGGCACAGATACGCAGTATTTT
.	.	TRBV28	TRBJ1-6	CASSFVGSPLHF	TGTGCCAGCAGTTTTGTTGGTTCACCCCTCCACTTT
.	.	TRBV20-1	TRBJ1-5	CSATPGPRGQPQHF	TGCAGTGCTACACCGGGACCACGGGGTCAGCCCCAGCATTTT
.	.	TRBV3-1	TRBJ1-6	CASSLGGAYGAPLHF	TGTGCCAGCAGCCTGGGGGGGGCGTATGGTGCACCCCTCCACTTT
many	TRBD2	TRBV7-3	TRBJ2-3	CASSSGARGGTDTQYF	TGTGCCAGCAGTTCTGGGGCGCGGGGGGGTACAGATACGCAGTATTTT
.	TRBD2	TRBV7-2	TRBJ2-5	CASSFQLAGGETQYF	TGTGCCAGCAGCTTCCAACTAGCGGGGGGAGAGACCCAGTACTTC
few	TRBD1	TRBV2	TRBJ1-5	CASGQGERNQPQHF	TGTGCCAGCGGGCAGGGGGAAAGAAATCAGCCCCAGCATTTT
.	.	TRBV5-1	TRBJ2-3	CASSNKGRGDTQYF	TGCGCCAGCAGCAACAAGGGAAGGGGGGATACGCAGTATTTT
.	.	TRBV10-2	TRBJ2-1	CASSLRLGDNEQFF	TGCGCCAGCAGCCTTCGTCTCGGGGACAATGAGCAGTTCTTC
few	.	TRBV20-1	TRBJ2-2	CSAAGTSNTGELFF	TGCAGTGCTGCCGGGACATCGAACACCGGGGAGCTGTTTTTT
many	TRBD1	TRBV12-3/TRBV12-4	TRBJ2-1	CASSFRTGGFSNEQFF	TGTGCCAGCAGTTTTAGGACAGGGGGCTTTTCAAATGAGCAGTTCTTC
.	TRBD1	TRBV18	TRBJ1-3	CASSPGTDSGNTIYF	TGTGCCAGCTCACCGGGGACAGACTCTGGAAACACCATATATTTT
.	.	TRBV6-2/TRBV6-3	TRBJ2-2	CASNSRDAGELFF	TGTGCCAGCAATAGCAGGGATGCCGGGGAGCTGTTTTTT
many	TRBD1	TRBV7-8	TRBJ1-6	CASSYGQVDNSPLHF	TGTGCCAGCAGCTACGGACAGGTGGATAATTCACCCCTCCACTTT
few	TRBD1	TRBV5-1	TRBJ2-7	CASSLGFDRDEQYF	TGCGCCAGCAGCTTGGGGTTCGACAGGGACGAGCAGTACTTC
few	.	TRBV20-1	TRBJ1-5	CSATSGLLYQPQHF	TGCAGTGCGACCTCGGGACTTCTTTATCAGCCCCAGCATTTT
.	TRBD1	TRBV9	TRBJ1-4	CASSGGTGANEKLFF	TGTGCCAGCAGCGGCGGGACAGGGGCTAATGAAAAACTGTTTTTT
few	.	TRBV10-3	TRBJ1-1	CAISGTRIGDTEAFF	TGTGCCATCAGCGGTACACGCATCGGGGACACTGAAGCTTTCTTT
.	.	TRBV19	TRBJ1-5	CASSMGAANQPQHF	TGTGCCAGTAGTATGGGGGCAGCCAATCAGCCCCAGCATTTT
many	.	TRBV7-2	TRBJ1-6	CASSLRWQGLWPLHF	TGTGCCAGCAGCTTAAGATGGCAAGGATTGTGGCCCCTCCACTTT
.	.	TRBV5-1	TRBJ1-5	CASSLSPDVGQPQHF	TGCGCCAGCAGCTTGAGCCCAGACGTGGGCCAGCCCCAGCATTTT
.	.	TRBV5-6	TRBJ1-1	CASTPAVMNTEAFF	TGTGCCAGCACCCCGGCGGTGATGAACACTGAAGCTTTCTTT
.	.	TRBV29-1	TRBJ1-1	CSVRSHTEAFF	TGCAGCGTCCGGTCCCACACTGAAGCTTTCTTT
many	.	TRBV4-1	TRBJ1-4	CASSLPWGAPPPEKLFF	TGCGCCAGCAGCCTCCCCTGGGGGGCGCCGCCTCCTGAAAAACTGTTTTTT
few	TRBD1	TRBV5-1	TRBJ1-2	CASSSGGGQGMDGYTF	TGCGCCAGCAGCTCAGGTGGCGGACAGGGGATGGATGGCTACACCTTC
few	.	TRBV18	TRBJ2-1	CASSPPGLSGNEQFF	TGTGCCAGCTCACCACCGGGACTGTCTGGCAATGAGCAGTTCTTC
.	.	TRBV3-1	TRBJ1-6	CASSHYQRNNSPLHF	TGTGCCAGCAGCCACTACCAGCGGAATAATTCACCCCTCCACTTT
once	.	TRBV5-1	TRBJ2-3	CASSLAPEGNPPTDTQYF	TGCGCCAGCAGCTTGGCCCCTGAGGGCAATCCCCCAACAGATACGCAGTATTTT
.	.	TRBV4-3	TRBJ1-2	CASSQEKGGGYGYTF	TGCGCCAGCAGCCAAGAGAAAGGAGGAGGCTATGGCTACACCTTC
few	.	TRBV28	TRBJ1-5	CASSLAGFHQPQHF	TGTGCCAGCAGTTTAGCAGGGTTTCATCAGCCCCAGCATTTT